The 21 T cell receptor beta chains presented below share a single source sample, sequenced in a study of identical twins. TCRdb redid the calling of the 5' RACE reads with MiXCR, one entry per CDR3 protein. The data show hundreds of thousands of distinct CDR3 sequences, under 9% seen once. The same sample was also studied in work on yellow fever vaccine responses in identical twins.

The source material was PBMCs. The receptor source for this set is a woman between 18 and 30 years old in good health.

This clonotype was seen repeatedly, ten times or more. The rearrangement joins TRBV4-3 to TRBJ2-2; D possibly matches TRBD1 or TRBD2 (6 bases each). CDR1 LGHNA and CDR2 YSLEER come from the germline V gene. CDR3 size: 16 residues. The germline V and J ends were trimmed by 1 base and 2 bases, with 11 bases remaining between them. Written as DNA, the CDR3 is TGCGCCAGCAGCCAAGGCGCGGGACAAAACACCGGGGAGCTGTTTTTT. Translation: CASSQGAGQNTGELFF.

This clonotype was counted at least ten times. Germline is not matched at one junction end, which may reflect a read error. This chain links TRBV20-1 with TRBJ2-7; 12 positions agree with TRBD2. Per germline, CDR1 DFQATT and CDR2 SNEGSKA (reference sequence). The CDR3 is 14 amino acids. CDR3 amino acids: CSARGLAGNYEQYF. The CDR3 DNA sequence: TGCAGTGCGAGAGGACTAGCGGGGAACTACGAGCAGTACTTC.

The chain couples TRBV14 to TRBJ2-6; D is possibly TRBD2 (6 bases). Trimming left V 2 bases short and J 4 bases short, with 9 bases between. The germline V gene has CDR1 SGHDN and CDR2 FVKESK. The CDR3 is 15 amino acids. The CDR3 loop is CASSQRGRGANVLTF. For the CDR3, the DNA is TGTGCCAGCAGCCAACGGGGGAGGGGGGCCAACGTCCTGACTTTC.

The chain combines TRBV5-4 with TRBJ2-7; D perhaps matches TRBD1 (5 bases). The germline V gene has CDR1 SGHNT and CDR2 YYREEE (reference sequence). V was trimmed by 1 base and J by 6 bases, leaving 11 bases between them. There are 13 residues in the CDR3. CDR3 nucleotides: TGTGCCAGCAGCTTGATGATTCAGGGCGAGCAGTACTTC. Amino acid sequence: CASSLMIQGEQYF.

This clonotype was counted at least ten times. The chain couples TRBV27 to TRBJ2-7; TRBD1 agrees at 7 bases. The CDR3 consists of 14 residues. V dropped 0 bases and J dropped 3; count of bases not matched to a gene: 2. CDR1 and CDR2 from the germline V gene are MNHEY and SMNVEV (reference sequence). The CDR3 DNA is TGTGCCAGCAGTTTATCGGGGGACAGCTACGAGCAGTACTTC. Encoded protein: CASSLSGDSYEQYF.

This chain joins TRBV5-4 and TRBJ2-7, with a possible D match to TRBD1 (5 bases). Trimming took off 4 bases at V and 2 bases at J, with 13 bases between the two ends. There are 14 residues in the CDR3. Germline values: CDR1 SGHNT, CDR2 YYREEE (reference sequence). For the CDR3, the DNA is TGTGCCAGCAGCCCGACAGTTAAGGCCTACGAGCAGTACTTC. Its protein product is CASSPTVKAYEQYF.

This clonotype was counted ten times or more. The gene calls are TRBV6-4 and TRBJ2-2; 9 bases line up with TRBD2. Unmatched junction bases numbered 7, after V lost 6 bases and J lost 5 bases. Germline V gene sequence: CDR1 MRHNA, CDR2 SNTAGT. The CDR3 length is 15 residues. CDR3 protein: CASSHIAGDTGELFF. CDR3 in DNA: TGTGCCAGCAGCCATATAGCGGGGGATACCGGGGAGCTGTTTTTT.

This clonotype was counted ten times or more. The J gene is TRBJ1-5, the V gene TRBV4-3; D is unresolved. The CDR3 has 13 amino acids. V was trimmed by 0 bases and J by 6 bases, leaving 6 bases between them. Germline V CDR1 and CDR2: LGHNA, YSLEER. The chain's CDR3 is CASSQDTGQPQHF. CDR3 in DNA: TGCGCCAGCAGCCAAGATACGGGTCAGCCCCAGCATTTT.

The J gene is TRBJ2-2, the V gene TRBV20-1; 8 bases are a match to TRBD1. CDR3 size: 15 residues. Per the germline V gene, CDR1 is DFQATT and CDR2 is SNEGSKA (reference sequence). Unmatched junction bases numbered 8, after V lost 1 base and J lost 7 bases. The CDR3 sequence: CSARAHDRGVGELFF. The CDR3 coding sequence is TGCAGTGCTAGAGCTCATGACAGGGGTGTCGGGGAGCTGTTTTTT.

The V and J genes are TRBV29-1 and TRBJ1-1; tentatively, D is TRBD1 (5 bases). Germline CDR1 and CDR2: SQVTM and ANQGSEA. The CDR3 spans 12 residues. V lost 3 bases and J lost 5, with 10 bases in between. DNA of the CDR3: TGCAGCGTTGATTGGGCAGGGACTGAAGCTTTCTTT. This codes for CSVDWAGTEAFF.

The chain uses TRBV7-2 and TRBJ1-2, with D unclear. Germline CDR1 and CDR2: SGHTA and FQGNSA. The length of the CDR3 is 11 residues. The germline V and J ends were trimmed by 5 bases and 8 bases, with 9 bases remaining between them. The CDR3, as DNA: TGTGCCAGCAGCCCCGGCGAGGGCTACACCTTC. Its protein is CASSPGEGYTF. Supplemented by reference TRBV7-2 and TRBJ1-2, the full variable domain reads GAGVSQSPSNKVTEKGKDVELRCDPISGHTALYWYRQSLGQGLEFLIYFQGNSAPDKSGLPSDRFSAERTGGSVSTLTIQRTQQEDSAVYLCASSPGEGYTFGSGTRLTVV.

This clonotype was seen a few times. This chain connects TRBV7-9 to TRBJ1-1, with D possibly being TRBD1 (5 bases). The germline V gene encodes CDR1 SEHNR and CDR2 FQNEAQ (reference sequence). The CDR3 contains 13 residues. V dropped 4 bases and J dropped 4 bases, with 10 bases sitting between them. CDR3 region: CASSSAGITEAFF. In DNA, the CDR3 is TGTGCCAGCAGCTCCGCAGGGATCACTGAAGCTTTCTTT.

The chain combines TRBV2 with TRBJ2-1, with a weak D call TRBD1 (6 bases). Looked up from germline, CDR1 is SNHLY and CDR2 is FYNNEI. This CDR3 comprises 14 residues. Trimming shortened V by 6 bases and J by 13 bases, and 22 bases separated the two germline ends. The CDR3 DNA follows: TGTGCCAGCAGCGTGATCTCGGGGACAACAGCCCAGTTCTTC. It is translated as CASSVISGTTAQFF. The whole variable domain, filled in from reference TRBV2 and TRBJ2-1, reads EPEVTQTPSHQVTQMGQEVILRCVPISNHLYFYWYRQILGQKVEFLVSFYNNEISEKSEIFDDQFSVERPDGSNFTLKIRSTKLEDSAMYFCASSVISGTTAQFFGPGTRLTVL.

In the case of this clonotype: A much larger clone sits a single nucleotide away, making a read error possible. V is TRBV29-1 and J is TRBJ2-1; D unresolved. Between the trimmed V and J ends, which lost 4 bases and 5 bases, there was a span of 6 bases. Per the germline V gene, CDR1 is SQVTM and CDR2 is ANQGSEA. This CDR3 is 11 amino acids long. The CDR3 nucleotides read TGCAGCGTTGGTTCCCACAATGAGCAGTTCTTC. Its protein is CSVGSHNEQFF.

This sequence joins TRBV12-3 or TRBV12-4 and TRBJ2-7; TRBD2 is a possible D gene (6 bases). This CDR3 is built from 13 residues. The V gene lost 7 bases and the J gene lost 0 bases, with 10 bases spanning the gap. The CDR3 region is CASTPDYSYEQYF. CDR3 coding DNA: TGTGCCAGCACCCCGGACTACTCCTACGAGCAGTACTTC.

This clonotype was counted ten times or more. V usage is TRBV7-3 and J usage is TRBJ1-6, with 9 bases lining up with TRBD1. Trimming removed 4 bases from V and 11 bases from J; junction bases left unmatched: 3. The CDR3 length is 13 residues. Germline V gene lookup returns CDR1 SGHTA and CDR2 FQGTGA. The CDR3 DNA is TGTGCCAGCAGCTGGACAGGGGAAACACCCCTCCACTTT. Amino acids: CASSWTGETPLHF. Variable domain in full (rest from reference TRBV7-3 and TRBJ1-6): GAGVSQTPSNKVTEKGKYVELRCDPISGHTALYWYRQSLGQGPEFLIYFQGTGAADDSGLPNDRFFAVRPEGSVSTLKIQRTERGDSAVYLCASSWTGETPLHFGNGTRLTVT.

Only a few counts were recorded for this clonotype. The CDR3 bases are TGCGCCAGCAGCTTGGTTCCCTCCCAGGAGCAGTACTTC. Protein product: CASSLVPSQEQYF. V gene TRBV5-1 combines with J gene TRBJ2-7; D is unclear. Trimming pared 0 bases from V and 7 bases from J, leaving 11 bases between. The germline gives CDR1 SGHRS, CDR2 YFSETQ. The CDR3 is 13 residues long.

This clonotype has ten or more counts. This chain links TRBV10-3 with TRBJ1-1, with D perhaps TRBD1 (6 bases). V lost 6 bases, J lost 11 bases, and 16 bases lay in between. CDR1 and CDR2 (germline): ENHRY, SYGVKD. The CDR3 is 12 amino acids. CDR3 coding DNA: TGTGCCATCAGCTCAGACAGGTCCCGGGCTTTCTTT. Translation: CAISSDRSRAFF.

This clonotype has more than one count but fewer than ten. The V and J genes are TRBV27 and TRBJ2-7, with 8 bases matching TRBD2. Germline V gene lookup returns CDR1 MNHEY and CDR2 SMNVEV (reference sequence). V lost 5 bases and J lost 0; bases outside the gene matches: 15. This CDR3 region has 18 residues. The DNA for the CDR3 is TGTGCCAGCAGTCGTTTGTCCTTGCTAGCGGGTAACTCCTACGAGCAGTACTTC. Its translation is CASSRLSLLAGNSYEQYF.

This clonotype has a count of ten or more. The chain joins TRBV16 to TRBJ2-7; no clear D gene. Germline V gives CDR1 KGHSY, CDR2 FQNENV. Trimming removed 0 bases from V and 4 bases from J, with 4 bases in between. The CDR3 has 12 amino acids. CDR3 protein: CASSQSGYEQYF. The DNA of the CDR3 is TGTGCCAGCAGCCAATCGGGGTACGAGCAGTACTTC.

This clonotype was detected ten times or more. The chain recombines TRBV7-9 with TRBJ2-1; 10 bases are a match to TRBD2. The CDR3 totals 16 residues. Germline V gives CDR1 SEHNR, CDR2 FQNEAQ (reference sequence). Trimming took 5 bases from V and 4 from J; bases not matched to a gene: 8. Here the CDR3 DNA reads TGTGCCAGCAGCCCGCGGACTAGCGGTACTTACAATGAGCAGTTCTTC. Residues: CASSPRTSGTYNEQFF.